This TCR beta chain is from a study of cytomegalovirus exposure and HLA in healthy donors. Sequenced by immunoSEQ multiplex PCR; TCRdb stores in-frame clones only, minus some. The sample gives 200,000 to 250,000 clones, approximately 87% of which show up once; around 5.6% is in the top ten. Findings of the study overall: First-cohort TCR clusters tended to co-occur in the approximately 110 validation repertoires, a later analysis found. Researchers counted 164 TCR beta chains as cytomegalovirus-associated.

Details on this clone: The antigen remains unidentified.

Trimming at V came to 5 bases and at J to 0 bases, leaving 5 bases not matched to a gene. The CDR3 is 15 amino acids. Looked up from germline, CDR1 is MNHEY and CDR2 is SMNVEV (reference sequence). Sequenced sample: PBMCs. The receptor's source is a woman under 30 in good health and CMV-seronegative. This chain links TRBV27 with TRBJ2-3; 7 positions match TRBD2. DNA for the CDR3: TGTGCCAGCAGTCTACTAGCGTCTAGCACAGATACGCAGTATTTT. As protein: CASSLLASSTDTQYF.